Listed here are 23 T cell receptor beta chains from one sample, sequenced in a study of radiotherapy plus CTLA-4 blockade in lung cancer. Assay: immunoSEQ multiplex PCR; the TCRdb copy retains only in-frame clones and omits some. The sample consists of roughly 35,000 clones, about four fifths of them appearing once. The starting material was peripheral blood, obtained from a patient treated with radiotherapy plus ipilimumab. The source of these receptors is a human donor with non-small cell lung cancer that progressed on radiotherapy plus ipilimumab.

The chain carries TRBV19 and TRBJ1-1, with D hard to call. V was cut by 7 bases and J by 5 bases, with 17 bases left in between. This CDR3 has 14 residues. Germline V gene data show CDR1 as LNHDA and CDR2 as SQIVND (reference sequence). CDR3 in amino acids: CASTEDFLGTEAFF. The CDR3 DNA follows: TGTGCCAGTACCGAGGACTTTTTGGGGACTGAAGCTTTCTTT.

This clone has more than one count but fewer than ten. The rearrangement uses TRBV29-1 and TRBJ2-7; possible D gene TRBD2, 7 bases. CDR1 SQVTM and CDR2 ANQGSEA come from the germline V gene. V dropped 1 base and J dropped 6 bases, with 13 bases sitting between them. CDR3 length: 13 residues. The CDR3, as DNA: TGCAGCGTTGAAGGGGAGGGGGTCTCCGAGCAGTACTTC. As protein: CSVEGEGVSEQYF.

The chain couples TRBV5-6 to TRBJ2-5, with unresolved D. With the DNA end fitting TRBJ2-7 better, the J assignment may be wrong. CDR3 size: 13 residues. CDR1 and CDR2 from the germline V gene are SGHDT and YYEEEE. CDR3 sequence (DNA): TGTGCCAGCAGCCTCATTGATGCCTACGAGCAGTACTTC. The encoded protein is CASSLIDAYEQYF.

This chain links TRBV19 with TRBJ2-1; 7 nucleotides agree with TRBD1. CDR1 and CDR2 (germline): LNHDA, SQIVND (reference sequence). Unmatched junction bases numbered 6, after V lost 1 base and J lost 6 bases. The CDR3 loop spans 15 amino acids. The CDR3 protein is CASSIVQGVGNEQFF. The CDR3 nucleotides are TGTGCCAGTAGTATAGTCCAGGGGGTGGGCAATGAGCAGTTCTTC.

This clone came up a few times. This chain links TRBV28 with TRBJ2-1; no definite D call. CDR3 length: 12 amino acids. CDR1 MDHEN and CDR2 SYDVKM come from the germline V gene. V was trimmed by 3 bases and J by 3 bases, leaving 3 bases between them. For the CDR3, the DNA is TGTGCCAGCAGTTTCAACTACAATGAGCAGTTCTTC. It codes for CASSFNYNEQFF.

V gene TRBV5-1 combines with J gene TRBJ2-2, with 8 bases matching TRBD1. Germline lookup yields CDR1 SGHRS and CDR2 YFSETQ. The J segment lost 0 bases and the V segment lost 4 bases, leaving 2 bases of the junction unmatched. This CDR3 region has 15 residues. The CDR3 DNA is TGCGCCAGCAGCGAGGGACAGGCGAACACCGGGGAGCTGTTTTTT. It translates to CASSEGQANTGELFF. Full variable domain (outside the CDR3, taken from reference TRBV5-1 and TRBJ2-2): KAGVTQTPRYLIKTRGQQVTLSCSPISGHRSVSWYQQTPGQGLQFLFEYFSETQRNKGNFPGRFSGRQFSNSRSEMNVSTLELGDSALYLCASSEGQANTGELFFGEGSRLTVL.

This chain joins TRBV6-1 and TRBJ1-5; D gene uncertain. The CDR3 has 16 amino acids. CDR1 MNHNS and CDR2 SASEGT come from the germline V gene. The V end was cut by 2 bases, the J end by 5 bases, with 16 bases between. The CDR3 loop is CASSEFPRIWDQPQHF. CDR3 DNA: TGTGCCAGCAGTGAATTCCCCCGGATTTGGGATCAGCCCCAGCATTTT.

The sample holds a few counts of this clone. CDR3 nucleotides: TGTGCCAGTAGTATAGCCCTGAGCCTGGATGAAAAACTGTTTTTT. This sequence encodes CASSIALSLDEKLFF. The chain employs TRBV19 and TRBJ1-4; no definite D call. Deletions cut 1 base from V and 6 bases from J, with 12 bases between. CDR3 length: 15 amino acids. CDR1 is LNHDA and CDR2 is SQIVND in the germline V gene (reference sequence).

The chain carries TRBV6-5 and TRBJ2-5; D tentatively reads TRBD1 or TRBD2 (5 bases each). The V gene's germline CDR1 is MNHEY and CDR2 SVGAGI. The CDR3 covers 15 residues. The V end was cut by 5 bases, the J end by 1 base, with 14 bases between. CDR3 sequence: CASSTTGTSQETQYF. The CDR3 nucleotides read TGTGCCAGCAGTACTACCGGGACCAGCCAAGAGACCCAGTACTTC.

The genes are TRBV27 and TRBJ1-5; no definite D call. The CDR3 consists of 14 residues. Trimming took off 0 bases at V and 11 bases at J, with 14 bases between the two ends. From germline, CDR1 is MNHEY and CDR2 SMNVEV (reference sequence). CDR3 sequence: CASSLSGPARAQHF. CDR3 DNA sequence: TGTGCCAGCAGTTTATCTGGTCCCGCGAGAGCCCAGCATTTT.

The rearrangement links TRBV4-3 to TRBJ1-6; possibly TRBD1 for D (5 bases). The germline gives CDR1 LGHNA, CDR2 YSLEER. Trimming stripped 2 bases from V and 0 bases from J, with 17 bases between. This CDR3 has 19 residues. The CDR3 region is CASSQSLGTASSYNSPLHF. The CDR3 DNA is TGCGCCAGCAGCCAAAGCCTTGGGACCGCAAGCTCCTATAATTCACCCCTCCACTTT.

Worth noting for this clone: The DNA is left out, because the CDR3 cannot be placed on it with certainty; the CDR3 is given as TCRdb lists it. The CDR3 loop is CASSTSPGTPRAYGYTF. The chain carries TRBV7-2 and TRBJ1-2. Germline assignment: CDR1 SGHTA and CDR2 FQGNSA. Counting both end residues, the CDR3 totals 17 amino acids.

CDR3 in amino acids: CASSLQWEANNEQFF. The CDR3 nucleotides read TGCGCCAGCAGCCTGCAGTGGGAGGCCAACAATGAGCAGTTCTTC. The rearrangement uses TRBV4-1 and TRBJ2-1; D is perhaps TRBD2 (6 bases). The CDR3 length is 15 residues. The germline V and J ends were trimmed by 4 bases and 5 bases, with 15 bases remaining between them. From germline, CDR1 is MGHRA and CDR2 YSYEKL.

The chain combines TRBV4-3 with TRBJ2-2; 7 bases match TRBD1. V gave up 5 bases and J gave up 0 bases; unmatched junction bases: 6. The CDR3 totals 16 residues. Germline CDR1 and CDR2: LGHNA and YSLEER. CDR3 bases: TGCGCCAGCAGCGAACAGACAGGGACGAACACCGGGGAGCTGTTTTTT. Encoded protein: CASSEQTGTNTGELFF.

A single count supports this clone. The V call is TRBV28, the J call TRBJ1-4; unclear D gene. Germline CDR1 and CDR2: MDHEN and SYDVKM. V lost 2 bases to trimming and J lost 3 bases, with 10 bases between them. This CDR3 spans 15 amino acids. The CDR3 spells CASSLEGEANEKLFF. DNA for the CDR3: TGTGCCAGCAGTTTAGAGGGAGAGGCTAATGAAAAACTGTTTTTT.

This clone turned up a few times. The V call is TRBV4-2, the J call TRBJ1-3; the D is unclear. The V gene's germline CDR1 is LGHNA and CDR2 YNFKEQ. The V end was cut by 0 bases, the J end by 0 bases, with 15 bases between. There are 18 residues in the CDR3. CDR3 residues: CASSQDEGPNRSGNTIYF. The CDR3 nucleotides read TGTGCCAGCAGCCAAGATGAAGGGCCGAATCGCTCTGGAAACACCATATATTTT.

This sequence joins TRBV2 and TRBJ2-5, with 8 bases matching TRBD1. The CDR3 runs to 14 residues. Trimming cost V 7 bases and J 4 bases; bases outside gene matches: 8. Germline CDR1 and CDR2: SNHLY and FYNNEI. CDR3 sequence: CASNSRTGTETQYF. The DNA for the CDR3 is TGTGCCAGCAACTCCCGGACAGGGACAGAGACCCAGTACTTC.

The chain recombines TRBV5-4 with TRBJ1-2, with 12 bases fitting TRBD1. V shed 2 bases, J shed 3 bases, and the junction held 5 bases outside the gene matches. The CDR3 has 16 residues. In germline, CDR1 is SGHNT, CDR2 YYREEE (reference sequence). This chain's CDR3 is CASSFSGQGADYGYTF. The CDR3 DNA sequence: TGTGCCAGCAGCTTCTCGGGACAGGGGGCAGACTATGGCTACACCTTC.

In regard to this clone: This sample includes further DNA sequences coding for the same CDR3. This chain joins TRBV19 and TRBJ1-6; TRBD1 agrees at 8 bases. With 5 bases clipped from V and 10 bases from J, the junction kept 10 bases outside the gene matches. Germline V CDR1 and CDR2: LNHDA, SQIVND (reference sequence). The CDR3 sequence is 15 residues long. The CDR3 region is CASSSQDRVASPLHF. DNA of the CDR3: TGTGCCAGTAGTTCCCAGGACAGGGTTGCCTCACCCCTCCACTTT.

The rearrangement links TRBV6-5 to TRBJ1-1, with unresolved D. V was shortened by 0 bases and J by 1 base, with 12 bases between the two germline ends. Germline assignment: CDR1 MNHEY and CDR2 SVGAGI. CDR3 length equals 16 residues. CDR3 residues: CASSYSKVSQNTEAFF. The CDR3, as DNA: TGTGCCAGCAGTTACTCGAAGGTGAGCCAGAACACTGAAGCTTTCTTT.

A single count supports this clone. The chain combines TRBV7-6 with TRBJ2-1, with 10 nucleotides matching TRBD1. V was clipped by 5 bases and J by 2 bases; unmatched bases: 6. Germline V gives CDR1 SGHVS, CDR2 FNYEAQ. There are 16 residues in the CDR3. The CDR3: CASSPGTGATYNEQFF. CDR3 coding DNA: TGTGCCAGCAGCCCCGGGACAGGGGCAACCTACAATGAGCAGTTCTTC.

This clone appeared a few times. The V call is TRBV7-9, the J call TRBJ1-1; tentative D call: TRBD1 (5 bases). V shed 6 bases and J shed 7 bases, with 18 bases lying between them. This CDR3 contains 14 residues. Looked up from germline, CDR1 is SEHNR and CDR2 is FQNEAQ (reference sequence). CDR3 sequence (DNA): TGTGCCAGCAGTCGTGGGACCGAAGCCGTTGAAGCTTTCTTT. Translation gives CASSRGTEAVEAFF.

V gene TRBV25-1 combines with J gene TRBJ2-6; perhaps TRBD1 as D (5 bases). Trimming cost V 4 bases and J 0 bases, with 13 bases left between them. This CDR3 has 17 amino acids. Germline V lookup: CDR1 MGHDK, CDR2 SYGVNS. CDR3 loop: CASSVPRRDSGANVLTF. CDR3 nucleotide sequence: TGTGCCAGCAGTGTCCCTCGCAGGGACTCTGGGGCCAACGTCCTGACTTTC. Full variable domain (outside the CDR3, taken from reference TRBV25-1 and TRBJ2-6): EADIYQTPRYLVIGTGKKITLECSQTMGHDKMYWYQQDPGMELHLIHYSYGVNSTEKGDLSSESTVSRIRTEHFPLTLESARPSHTSQYLCASSVPRRDSGANVLTFGAGSRLTVL.